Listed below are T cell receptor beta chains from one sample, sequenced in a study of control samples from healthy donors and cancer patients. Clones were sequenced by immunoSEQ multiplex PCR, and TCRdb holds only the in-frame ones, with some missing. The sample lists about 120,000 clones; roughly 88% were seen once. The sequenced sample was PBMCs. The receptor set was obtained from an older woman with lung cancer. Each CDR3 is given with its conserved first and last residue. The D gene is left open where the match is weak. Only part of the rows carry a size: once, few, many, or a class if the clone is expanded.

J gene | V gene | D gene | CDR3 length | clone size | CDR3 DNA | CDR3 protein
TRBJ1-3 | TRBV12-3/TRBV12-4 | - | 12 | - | TGTGCCAGCAGTCAGATGGGAAACACCATATATTTT | CASSQMGNTIYF
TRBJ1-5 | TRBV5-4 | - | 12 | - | TGTGCCAGCAGCTTGGGAGATCAGCCCCAGCATTTT | CASSLGDQPQHF
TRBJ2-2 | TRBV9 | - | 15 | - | TGTGCCAGCAGCGCCCCTCCGGGGGAACGCGGGGAGCTGTTTTTT | CASSAPPGERGELFF
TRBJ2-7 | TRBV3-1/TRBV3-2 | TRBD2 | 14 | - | TGTGCCAGCAGCCAAGTTTCCAGCGGGACCGAGCAGTACTTC | CASSQVSSGTEQYF
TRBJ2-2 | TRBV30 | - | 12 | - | TGTGCCTGGAGTTGGGGCGCCGGGGAGCTGTTTTTT | CAWSWGAGELFF
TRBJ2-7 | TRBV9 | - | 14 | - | TGTGCCAGCAGCAGGTCAGGGAGCACCTACGAGCAGTACTTC | CASSRSGSTYEQYF
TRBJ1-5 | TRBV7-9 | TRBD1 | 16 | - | TGTGCCAGCAGCTTAGGAGGACAGGGGGTTCGGCAGCCCCAGCATTTT | CASSLGGQGVRQPQHF
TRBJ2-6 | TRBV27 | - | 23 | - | TGTGCCAGCAGTTTAGCCAGGACTTTCTCGGGGACTGAGAGAGCCTCTGGGGCCAACGTCCTGACTTTC | CASSLARTFSGTERASGANVLTF
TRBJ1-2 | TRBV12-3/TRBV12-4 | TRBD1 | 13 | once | TGTGCCAGCAGTTATCAGGGGGACTATGGCTACACCTTC | CASSYQGDYGYTF
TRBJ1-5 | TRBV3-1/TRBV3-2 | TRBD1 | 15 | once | TGTGCCAGCAGCCAGGACAGGGGGGGCAATCAGCCCCAGCATTTT | CASSQDRGGNQPQHF
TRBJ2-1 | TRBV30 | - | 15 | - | TGTGCCTGGAGTATCGGCGGTGGGTCCTACAATGAGCAGTTCTTC | CAWSIGGGSYNEQFF
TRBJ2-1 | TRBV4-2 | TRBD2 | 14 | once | TGTGCCAGCAGCCAAGTCGGCGGGAGCAATGAGCAGTTCTTC | CASSQVGGSNEQFF
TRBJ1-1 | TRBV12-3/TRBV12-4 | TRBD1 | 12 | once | TGTGCCAGCAGTTTAGCTGGGACAGGGGTTTTCTTT | CASSLAGTGVFF
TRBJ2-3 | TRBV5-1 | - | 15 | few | TGCGCCAGCAGCTTTAGAGGAGTGGTCACAGATACGCAGTATTTT | CASSFRGVVTDTQYF
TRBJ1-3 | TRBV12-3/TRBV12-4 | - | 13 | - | TGTGCCAGCAGTGCTCCTACGGGAAACACCATATATTTT | CASSAPTGNTIYF
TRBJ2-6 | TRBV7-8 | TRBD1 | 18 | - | TGTGCCAGCAGCTTAAAAGGCAGGGGGATCCCTGGGGCCAACGTCCTGACTTTC | CASSLKGRGIPGANVLTF
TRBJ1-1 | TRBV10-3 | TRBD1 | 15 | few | TGTGCCATCAGTGATGGCAGGGGGCCTCACACTGAAGCTTTCTTT | CAISDGRGPHTEAFF
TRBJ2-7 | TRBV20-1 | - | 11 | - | TGCAGTGCTAGAGATTATTACGAGCAGTACTTC | CSARDYYEQYF
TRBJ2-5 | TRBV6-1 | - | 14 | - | TGTGCCAGCAGTGAAGGCCCTGCCTCGATTGACCAGTACTTC | CASSEGPASIDQYF
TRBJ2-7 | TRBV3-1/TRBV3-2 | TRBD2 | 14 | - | TGTGCCAGCAGCCAAGAGACTAGCCCCTACGAGCAGTACTTC | CASSQETSPYEQYF
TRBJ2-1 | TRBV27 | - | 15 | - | TGTGCCAGCAGTCGGGAGAAAGATAAAAACAATGAGCAGTTCTTC | CASSREKDKNNEQFF
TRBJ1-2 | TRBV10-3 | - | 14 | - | TGTGCCATCAGTGATATAGGGGAAAACTATGGCTACACCTTC | CAISDIGENYGYTF
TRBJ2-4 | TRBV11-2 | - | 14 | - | TGTGCCAGCAGAAAAGAACCAGGGAAACAAATTCAGTACTTC | CASRKEPGKQIQYF
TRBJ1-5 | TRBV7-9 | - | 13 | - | TGTGCCAGCAGCCGCGATAGCAATCAGCCCCAGCATTTT | CASSRDSNQPQHF
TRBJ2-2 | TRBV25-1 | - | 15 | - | TGTGCCAGCAGTGAAGGTAACGGGTACACCGGGGAGCTGTTTTTT | CASSEGNGYTGELFF
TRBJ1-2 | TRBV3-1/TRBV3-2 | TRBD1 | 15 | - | TGTGCCAGCAGCCAAGTGGAAGGGGGCGAGAATGGCTACACCTTC | CASSQVEGGENGYTF
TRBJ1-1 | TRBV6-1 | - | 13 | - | TGTGCCAGCAGTGACCTGGCGGACACTGAAGCTTTCTTT | CASSDLADTEAFF
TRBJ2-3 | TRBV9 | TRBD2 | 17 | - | TGTGCCAGCAGCGAGGCCCTACTAGCGGGGGGGTCAGATACGCAGTATTTT | CASSEALLAGGSDTQYF
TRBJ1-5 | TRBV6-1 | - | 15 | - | TGTGCCAGCAGTGAAGGCTGGTATAGCAATCAGCCCCAGCATTTT | CASSEGWYSNQPQHF
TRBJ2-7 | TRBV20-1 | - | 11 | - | TGCAGTGCTAGGGGAGTCTACGAGCAGTACTTC | CSARGVYEQYF
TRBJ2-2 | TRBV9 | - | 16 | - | TGTGCCAGCAGCGTAGATTACGGACCGAACACCGGGGAGCTGTTTTTT | CASSVDYGPNTGELFF
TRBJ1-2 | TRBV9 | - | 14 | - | TGTGCCAGCAGCGTAGCTCCTTGGGAGGGTGGCTACACCTTC | CASSVAPWEGGYTF
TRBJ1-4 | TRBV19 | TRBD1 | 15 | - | TGTGCCAGTAGTCCACAAGGGGGACAGGGTGAAAAACTGTTTTTT | CASSPQGGQGEKLFF
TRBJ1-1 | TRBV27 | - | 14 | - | TGTGCCAGCAGTTTATCCCCGGGAAACACTGAAGCTTTCTTT | CASSLSPGNTEAFF
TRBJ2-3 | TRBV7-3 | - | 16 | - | TGTGCCAGCAGCTTATTCCCCGGGGGCAATACAGATACGCAGTATTTT | CASSLFPGGNTDTQYF
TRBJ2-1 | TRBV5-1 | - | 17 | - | TGCGCCAGCAGCTACGAGGGGCACTCGAGCTCCTACAATGAGCAGTTCTTC | CASSYEGHSSSYNEQFF
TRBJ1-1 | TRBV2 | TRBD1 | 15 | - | TGTGCCAGCAGGAAGGGGGGACAGGGGGCTTCTGAAGCTTTCTTT | CASRKGGQGASEAFF
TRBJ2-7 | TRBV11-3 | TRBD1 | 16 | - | TGTGCCAGCAGCTTCGAACCACAGGGGTTGATGAACGAGCAGTACTTC | CASSFEPQGLMNEQYF
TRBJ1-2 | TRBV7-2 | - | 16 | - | TGTGCCAGCAGCTTAGCTGGGGGGGCAGAGTATTATGGCTACACCTTC | CASSLAGGAEYYGYTF
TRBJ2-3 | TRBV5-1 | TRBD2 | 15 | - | TGCGCCAGCAGCCTCCTTAGCGGGAGAGGGCATACGCAGTATTTT | CASSLLSGRGHTQYF
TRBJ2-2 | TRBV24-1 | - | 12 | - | TGTGCCACCAGTGAAAGACCCGGGGAGCTGTTTTTT | CATSERPGELFF
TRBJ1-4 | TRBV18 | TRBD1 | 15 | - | TGTGCCAGCTCACTAACCGGGACAGGGGCTGAAAAACTGTTTTTT | CASSLTGTGAEKLFF
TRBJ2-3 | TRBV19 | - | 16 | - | TGTGCCAGTACCATTGGCTCCGCGGGCCGGTTAGATACGCAGTATTTT | CASTIGSAGRLDTQYF
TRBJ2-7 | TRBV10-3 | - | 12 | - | TGTGCCATCAGTGAGTCTGGGTACGAGCAGTACTTC | CAISESGYEQYF
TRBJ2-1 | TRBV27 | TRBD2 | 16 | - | TGTGCCAGCAGTTTCCTTGGGACTAGCGGACACAATGAGCAGTTCTTC | CASSFLGTSGHNEQFF
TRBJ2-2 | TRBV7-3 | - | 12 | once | TGTGCCAGCAGCTTAGGGGCCGGGGAGCTGTTTTTT | CASSLGAGELFF
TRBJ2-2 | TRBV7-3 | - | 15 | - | TGTGCCAGCAGTGTGGTAGCGGCGAACACCGGGGAGCTGTTTTTT | CASSVVAANTGELFF
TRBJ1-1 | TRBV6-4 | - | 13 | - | TGTGCCAGCAGTGATCAGGGTGGCACTGAAGCTTTCTTT | CASSDQGGTEAFF
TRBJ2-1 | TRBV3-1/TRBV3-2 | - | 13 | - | TGTGCCAGCAGCCAATCCCAATACAATGAGCAGTTCTTC | CASSQSQYNEQFF
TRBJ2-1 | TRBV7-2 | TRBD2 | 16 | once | TGTGCCAGCAGTTTAGCCGGGGGGGCCCATTTCAATGAGCAGTTCTTC | CASSLAGGAHFNEQFF
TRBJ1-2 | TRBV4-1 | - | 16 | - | TGCGCCAGCAGCCACCCGGGAAGAAGGAGGGACTATGGCTACACCTTC | CASSHPGRRRDYGYTF
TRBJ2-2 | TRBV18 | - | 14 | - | TGTGCCAGTTACGAGTTGTTTTCCACCGGGGAGCTGTTTTTT | CASYELFSTGELFF
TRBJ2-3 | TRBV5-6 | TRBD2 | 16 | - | TGTGCCAGCAGCTTGGAGATAGCGGGGGACACAGATACGCAGTATTTT | CASSLEIAGDTDTQYF
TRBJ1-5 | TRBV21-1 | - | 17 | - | TGTGCCAGCCGTGACAGTCGGATCGAATATAGCAATCAGCCCCAGCATTTT | CASRDSRIEYSNQPQHF
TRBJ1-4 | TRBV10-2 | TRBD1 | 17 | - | TGCGCCAGCACTTCGGACAGGGGCCCACCTTATAATGAAAAACTGTTTTTT | CASTSDRGPPYNEKLFF
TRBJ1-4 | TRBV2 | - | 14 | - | TGTGCCAGCAGAAAAGCCGGGGGGGAAGAGAAACTGTTTTTT | CASRKAGGEEKLFF
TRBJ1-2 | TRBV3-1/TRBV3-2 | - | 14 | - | TGTGCCAGCAGCCAAGATTCCGGGACGGCTGGCTACACCTTC | CASSQDSGTAGYTF
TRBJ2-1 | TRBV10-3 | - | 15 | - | TGTGCCATCAGGGCGACAGGATCCCTGTGGAATGAGCAGTTCTTC | CAIRATGSLWNEQFF
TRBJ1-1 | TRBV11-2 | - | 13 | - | TGTGCCAGCAGCCATGGGCTTGGCACTGAAGCTTTCTTT | CASSHGLGTEAFF
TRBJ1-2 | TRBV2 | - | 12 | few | TGTGCCAGCAGACAGGGCGACTATGGCTACACCTTC | CASRQGDYGYTF